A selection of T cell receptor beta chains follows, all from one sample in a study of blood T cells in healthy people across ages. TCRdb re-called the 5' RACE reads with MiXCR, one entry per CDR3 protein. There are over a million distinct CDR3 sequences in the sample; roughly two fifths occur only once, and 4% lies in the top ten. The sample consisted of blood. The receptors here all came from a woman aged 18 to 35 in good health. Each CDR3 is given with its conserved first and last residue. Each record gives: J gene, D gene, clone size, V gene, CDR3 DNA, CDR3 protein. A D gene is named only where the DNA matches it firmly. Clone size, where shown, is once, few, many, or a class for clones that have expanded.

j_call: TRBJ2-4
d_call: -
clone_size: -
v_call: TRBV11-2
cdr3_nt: TGTGCCAGCAGCCATACCCGGGACAAAAACATTCAGTACTTC
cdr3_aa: CASSHTRDKNIQYF

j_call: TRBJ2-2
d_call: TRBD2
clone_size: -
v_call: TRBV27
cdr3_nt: TGTGCCAGCAGTTTATCCTCCCGCATTCTAGCGGGAGCCGACGGGGAGCTGTTTTTT
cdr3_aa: CASSLSSRILAGADGELFF

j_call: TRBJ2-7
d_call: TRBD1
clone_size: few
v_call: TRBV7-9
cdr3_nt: TGTGCCAGCAGCTTAGCCGGCGGACAGGGCTCACCCTACGAGCAGTACTTC
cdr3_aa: CASSLAGGQGSPYEQYF

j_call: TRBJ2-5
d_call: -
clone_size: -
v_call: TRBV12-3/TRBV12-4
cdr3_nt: TGTGCCAGCAGTTTACCAGACCCTCCGCAGGGGCTCCCAGGGACCCAGTACTTC
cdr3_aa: CASSLPDPPQGLPGTQYF

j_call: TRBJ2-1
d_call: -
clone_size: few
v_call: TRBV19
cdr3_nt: TGTGCCAGTAGTATGACGGGGAGCTCCTACAATGAGCAGTTCTTC
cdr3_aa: CASSMTGSSYNEQFF

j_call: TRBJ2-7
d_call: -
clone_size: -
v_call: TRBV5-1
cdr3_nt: TGCGCCAGCAGCTTCTTCCGGGAGAACTACGAGCAGTACTTC
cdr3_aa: CASSFFRENYEQYF

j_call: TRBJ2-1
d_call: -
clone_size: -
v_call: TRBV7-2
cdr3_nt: TGTGCCAGCAGCCCACAGGGTTTCGGTGAGCAGTTCTTC
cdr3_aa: CASSPQGFGEQFF

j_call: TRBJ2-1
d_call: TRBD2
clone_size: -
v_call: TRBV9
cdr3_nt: TGTGCCAGCAGCCCTAATAGCGGGAGGGCTTTCTATGAGCAGTTCTTC
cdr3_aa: CASSPNSGRAFYEQFF

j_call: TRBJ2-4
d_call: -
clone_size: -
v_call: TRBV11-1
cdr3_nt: TGTGCCAGCAGCTTAACTTACGTCGGAAAAAACATTCAGTACTTC
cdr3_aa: CASSLTYVGKNIQYF

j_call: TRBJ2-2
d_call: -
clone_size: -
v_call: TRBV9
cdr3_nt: TGTGCCAGCAGCGTAGCAGGGCAGGCCCTTCAAAGCGGGGAGCTGTTTTTT
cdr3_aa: CASSVAGQALQSGELFF

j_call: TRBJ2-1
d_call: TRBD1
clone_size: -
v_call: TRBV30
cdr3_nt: TGTGCCTGGGCTGCACAGGGGTCCTACAATGAGCAGTTCTTC
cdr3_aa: CAWAAQGSYNEQFF

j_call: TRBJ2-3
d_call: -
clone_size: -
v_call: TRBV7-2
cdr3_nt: TGTGCCAGCAGCCGACAGCCGGGGGATACGCAGTATTTT
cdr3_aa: CASSRQPGDTQYF

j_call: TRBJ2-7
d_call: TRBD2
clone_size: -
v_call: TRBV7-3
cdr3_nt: TGTGCCAGCAGCCTGGGACTAGCGGGACCCAATGAGCAGTACTTC
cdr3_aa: CASSLGLAGPNEQYF

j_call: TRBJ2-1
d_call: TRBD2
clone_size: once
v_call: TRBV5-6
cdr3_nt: TGTGCCAGCAGCTCCCTGGGACTAGCGGCCTACAATGAGCAGTTCTTC
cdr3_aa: CASSSLGLAAYNEQFF

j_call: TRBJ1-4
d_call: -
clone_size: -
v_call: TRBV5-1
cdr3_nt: TGCGCCAGCAGCTCACACGACACCGCTAATGAAAAACTGTTTTTT
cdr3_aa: CASSSHDTANEKLFF

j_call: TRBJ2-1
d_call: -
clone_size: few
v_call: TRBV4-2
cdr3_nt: TGTGCCAGCAGCCAAAGCAGTATCCTCTACAATGAGCAGTTCTTC
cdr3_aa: CASSQSSILYNEQFF

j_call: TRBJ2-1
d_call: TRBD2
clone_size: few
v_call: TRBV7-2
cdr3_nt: TGTGCCAGCAGCTTAGTAAGCGGGGGGGTTGTGTCCTACAATGAGCAGTTCTTC
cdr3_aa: CASSLVSGGVVSYNEQFF

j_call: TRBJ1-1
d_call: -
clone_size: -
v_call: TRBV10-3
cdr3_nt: TGTGCCAGCAGTGAAGAGGAAGGCACTGAAGCTTTCTTT
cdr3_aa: CASSEEEGTEAFF

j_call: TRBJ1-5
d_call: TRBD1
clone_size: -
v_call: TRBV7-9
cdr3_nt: TGTGCCATTGCTACTGGGACAGGGGGCCCTTATAGCAATCAGCCCCAGCATTTT
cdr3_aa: CAIATGTGGPYSNQPQHF

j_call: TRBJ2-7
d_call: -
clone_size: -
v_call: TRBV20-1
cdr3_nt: TGCAGTGCTAGAGAAAGGACTGGGGCAGGCTTTGAGCAGTACTTC
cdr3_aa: CSARERTGAGFEQYF

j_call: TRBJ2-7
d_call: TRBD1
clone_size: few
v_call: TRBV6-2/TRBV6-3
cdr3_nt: TGTGCCAGCATCTCCCGGGACAGAAACTACGAGCAGTACTTC
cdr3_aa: CASISRDRNYEQYF

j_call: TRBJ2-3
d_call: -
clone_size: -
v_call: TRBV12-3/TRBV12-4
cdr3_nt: TGTGCCAGCACCTTGGGGCTTTTCACAGATACGCAGTATTTT
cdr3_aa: CASTLGLFTDTQYF

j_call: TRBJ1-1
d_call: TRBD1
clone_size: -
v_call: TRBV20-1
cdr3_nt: TGCAGTGCTAGTCCTCGGGACAGGGGGCTTCCTGAAGCTTTCTTT
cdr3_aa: CSASPRDRGLPEAFF

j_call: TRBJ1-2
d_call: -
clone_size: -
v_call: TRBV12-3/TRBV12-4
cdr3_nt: TGTGCCAGCAGTTCCCGACAGGTCTATGGCTACACCTTC
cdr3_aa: CASSSRQVYGYTF

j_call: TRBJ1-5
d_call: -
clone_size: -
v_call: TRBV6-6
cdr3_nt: TGTGCCAGCAGTTACGAGTGGAACAGACAGCCCCAGCATTTT
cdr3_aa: CASSYEWNRQPQHF

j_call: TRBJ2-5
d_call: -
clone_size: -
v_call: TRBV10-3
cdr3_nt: TGTGCCATCAGTGCCGGACAGAAACCCGACCAAGAGACCCAGTACTTC
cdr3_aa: CAISAGQKPDQETQYF

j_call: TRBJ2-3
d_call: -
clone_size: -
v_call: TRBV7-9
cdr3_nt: TGTGCCAGCAGCTTAGCGGTCATCACAGATACGCAGTATTTT
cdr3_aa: CASSLAVITDTQYF

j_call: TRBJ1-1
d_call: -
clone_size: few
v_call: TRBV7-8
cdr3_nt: TGTGCCAGCAGCTTAACTACAGAATGGACTGAAGCTTTCTTT
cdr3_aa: CASSLTTEWTEAFF

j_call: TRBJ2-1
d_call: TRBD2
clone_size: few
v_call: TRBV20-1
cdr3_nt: TGCAGTGCTAGAGATCCCGGAGTAGCGGGGTGGGTCGATGAGCAGTTCTTC
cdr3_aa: CSARDPGVAGWVDEQFF

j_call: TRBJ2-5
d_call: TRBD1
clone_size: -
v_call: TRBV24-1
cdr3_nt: TGTGCCACCAGTGAGGGGACAGGGTTCCAAGAGACCCAGTACTTC
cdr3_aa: CATSEGTGFQETQYF

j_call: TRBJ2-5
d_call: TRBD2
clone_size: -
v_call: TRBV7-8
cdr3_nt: TGTGCCAGCAGCTTAGTTTATTCACTAGCGGGATGGAAGACCCAGTACTTC
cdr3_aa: CASSLVYSLAGWKTQYF

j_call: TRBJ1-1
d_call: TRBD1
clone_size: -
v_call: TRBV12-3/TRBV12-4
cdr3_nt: TGTGCCAGCAGTAACCAGGGGGGGGACACTGAAGCTTTCTTT
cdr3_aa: CASSNQGGDTEAFF

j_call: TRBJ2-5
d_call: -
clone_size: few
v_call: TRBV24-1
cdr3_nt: TGTGCCACCAGTGTAGACAATGAGCAGTACTTC
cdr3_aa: CATSVDNEQYF

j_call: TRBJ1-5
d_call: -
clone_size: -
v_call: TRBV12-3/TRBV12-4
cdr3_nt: TGTGCCAGCAGTTTACGGGTACAGCCCCAGCATTTT
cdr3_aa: CASSLRVQPQHF

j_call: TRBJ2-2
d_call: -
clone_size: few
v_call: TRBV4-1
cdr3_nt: TGCGCCAGCAGCCCAGGGAACTCGGTCTCCACCGGGGAGCTGTTTTTT
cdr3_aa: CASSPGNSVSTGELFF

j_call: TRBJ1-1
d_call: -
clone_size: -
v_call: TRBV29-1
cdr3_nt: TGCAGCGTCCACCCGACAGTACGACCTCGCGAAGCTTTCTTT
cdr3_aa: CSVHPTVRPREAFF

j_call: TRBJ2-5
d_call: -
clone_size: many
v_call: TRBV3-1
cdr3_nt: TGTGCCAGCAGCCAAAATAGGGAAGAGACCCAGTACTTC
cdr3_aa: CASSQNREETQYF

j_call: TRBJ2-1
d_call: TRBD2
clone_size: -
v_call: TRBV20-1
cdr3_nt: TGCAATGCTAGATCGACTAGCAGTGACAATGAGCAGTTCTTC
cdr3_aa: CNARSTSSDNEQFF

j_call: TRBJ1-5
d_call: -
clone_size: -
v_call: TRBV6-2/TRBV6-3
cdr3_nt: TGTGCCAGCAGTTACCTACCGGGATGGTCGCCCCAGCATTTT
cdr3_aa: CASSYLPGWSPQHF

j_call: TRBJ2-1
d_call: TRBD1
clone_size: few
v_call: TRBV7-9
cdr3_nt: TGTGCCAGCAGCTTTGAGTCCGGGACAGGGGTCTACAATGAGCAGTTCTTC
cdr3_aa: CASSFESGTGVYNEQFF

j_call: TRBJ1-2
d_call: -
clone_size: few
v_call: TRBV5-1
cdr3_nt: TGCGCCAGCAGCTTCGGGGATCAAGGCTACACCTTC
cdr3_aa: CASSFGDQGYTF

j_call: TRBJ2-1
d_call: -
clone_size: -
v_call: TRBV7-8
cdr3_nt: TGTGCCAGCAGCTTAGCAAGGTTCAGGACAGTCGTTTACAATGAGCAGTTCTTC
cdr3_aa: CASSLARFRTVVYNEQFF

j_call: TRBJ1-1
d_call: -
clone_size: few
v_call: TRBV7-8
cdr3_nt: TGTGCCAGCAGCTTATCAGGCGAAACGGAAGCTTTCTTT
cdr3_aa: CASSLSGETEAFF

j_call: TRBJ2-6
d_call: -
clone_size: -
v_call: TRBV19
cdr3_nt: TGTGCCACCCAGCTTGGGGCCAACGTCCTGACTTTC
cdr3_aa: CATQLGANVLTF

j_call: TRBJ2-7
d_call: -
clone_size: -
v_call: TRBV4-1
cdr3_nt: TGCGCCAGCAGCCCCCGGGTCGTGTTGAGTTCCCACTCCTACGAGCAGTACTTC
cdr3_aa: CASSPRVVLSSHSYEQYF

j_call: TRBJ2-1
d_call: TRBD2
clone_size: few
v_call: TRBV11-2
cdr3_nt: TGTGCCAGCAGCTTAGAGGCGGGAGGGTTCGATGGGCAGTTCTTC
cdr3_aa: CASSLEAGGFDGQFF